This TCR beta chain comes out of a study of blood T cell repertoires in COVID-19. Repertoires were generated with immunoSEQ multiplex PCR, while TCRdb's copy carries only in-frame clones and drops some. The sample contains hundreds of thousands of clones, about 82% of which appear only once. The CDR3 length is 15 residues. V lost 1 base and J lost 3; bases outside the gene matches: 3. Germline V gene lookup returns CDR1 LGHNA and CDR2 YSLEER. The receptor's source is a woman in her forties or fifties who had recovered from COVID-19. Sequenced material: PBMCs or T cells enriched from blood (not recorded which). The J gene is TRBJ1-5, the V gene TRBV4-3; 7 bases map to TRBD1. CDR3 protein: CASSQGTGVNQPQHF. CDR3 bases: TGCGCCAGCAGCCAAGGAACAGGGGTCAATCAGCCCCAGCATTTT.